This T cell receptor (beta chain) was recovered during a study of control samples from healthy donors and cancer patients. Germline V lookup: CDR1 MNHEY, CDR2 SMNVEV (reference sequence). Trimming cost V 2 bases and J 3 bases, with 2 bases left between them. The CDR3 extends over 12 amino acids. Clones were sequenced by immunoSEQ multiplex PCR, and TCRdb holds only the in-frame ones, with some missing. The sample lists tens of thousands of clones, roughly nine tenths occurring once. The sequenced sample was PBMCs. This chain joins TRBV27 and TRBJ2-1; D gene unclear. The origin of this receptor is a man aged 35-49 years with colorectal cancer. CDR3 coding DNA: TGTGCCAGCAGTTTAGGCTACAATGAGCAGTTCTTC. This codes for CASSLGYNEQFF.